This TCR beta chain originates from a study of regulatory T cells. The study, taken as a whole, reports: Hydrophobic residues at CDR3 positions 6 and 7 were enriched in conventional CD4+ T cells of CD3G-deficient patients.

The CDR3 loop spans 13 amino acids. Germline V gene data show CDR1 as ENHRY and CDR2 as SYGVKD. Germline trimming cut 8 bases from V and 3 bases from J; bases unmatched to any gene: 7. Primers: 52 TRBV forward and 13 TRBJ reverse. Generated by immunoSEQ multiplex PCR, the TCRdb table keeps only in-frame clones and is missing some. The sample holds some 38,000 clones; over 75% are singletons and the top ten take more than 2%. Remarks on this clone: Its antigen is undetermined.

Regulatory (CD25-high CD127-low) and conventional (CD25-low CD127-high) CD4+ T cells were sorted separately. The receptor's source is a person aged 18-29 years with CD3G deficiency. The V gene is TRBV10-3, the J gene TRBJ2-7, with 7 bases that match TRBD2. The sample was conventional CD4+ T cells sorted from blood. CDR3 in amino acids: CAISSGAGYEQYF. CDR3 nucleotides: TGTGCCATCTCCAGCGGGGCTGGCTACGAGCAGTACTTC.